These T cell receptor beta chains were read from a single sample in a study of T cells after yellow fever vaccination. TCRdb re-analysed the 5' RACE reads in MiXCR, keeping a single row per CDR3 protein. The sample carries 300,000 to 450,000 distinct CDR3 sequences, 7% to 9% recorded once. This material consisted of PBMCs, taken 35 to 50 days after the first yellow fever vaccination. The receptors originated from a man younger than 35 who received the YFV17D yellow fever vaccine. CDR3s include the opening cysteine and the closing phenylalanine or tryptophan. Fields, in order: clone size, D gene, J gene, V gene, CDR3 DNA, CDR3 protein. The D gene is left open where the match is weak. Clone size is shown for a subset of rows, as once, few, many or a class of expanded clone.

.	.	TRBJ2-5	TRBV4-3	TGCGCCAGCAGCCAAGGTGGGAGGACAGGCTTCGGGGAGACCCAGTACTTC	CASSQGGRTGFGETQYF
few	.	TRBJ2-3	TRBV7-2	TGTGCCAGCAGCTTAGTTATGACAGGAATAACAGATACGCAGTATTTT	CASSLVMTGITDTQYF
.	.	TRBJ2-3	TRBV5-1	TGCGCCAGCAGCGTGGACAAAATCACAGATACGCAGTATTTT	CASSVDKITDTQYF
.	.	TRBJ1-1	TRBV7-9	TGTGCCAGCAACGTGCAACACCAGTCCTTGAACACTGAAGCTTTCTTT	CASNVQHQSLNTEAFF
few	TRBD2	TRBJ2-5	TRBV20-1	TGCAGTGCCCCCCCTAGCGGGGGGGGGGAGACCCAGTACTTC	CSAPPSGGGETQYF
few	TRBD2	TRBJ2-3	TRBV20-1	TGCAGTGCACCTCGGGAGGTGGGGGTCCCAGATACGCAGTATTTT	CSAPREVGVPDTQYF
few	TRBD1	TRBJ1-2	TRBV18	TGTGCCAGCTCACCAGACAGGGCGACTGGCTACACCTTC	CASSPDRATGYTF
many	.	TRBJ2-1	TRBV12-3/TRBV12-4	TGTGCCAGCAGGTCCAGGGGACCCAGCTCCTACAATGAGCAGTTCTTC	CASRSRGPSSYNEQFF
.	.	TRBJ1-1	TRBV20-1	TGCAGTGCTAGAGACCCACGGAGCACTACTGAAGCTTTCTTT	CSARDPRSTTEAFF
few	TRBD1	TRBJ2-7	TRBV6-1	TGTGCCAGCAGTCGACAGGGGACGATAACCTCCTACGAGCAGTACTTC	CASSRQGTITSYEQYF
few	.	TRBJ2-2	TRBV12-5	TGTGCTAGTGGTTTGGGACCGAACACCGGGGAGCTGTTTTTT	CASGLGPNTGELFF
few	TRBD1	TRBJ2-1	TRBV7-8	TGTGCCAGCAGCTTAGCGCCAGGGGGTAGCAATGAGCAGTTCTTC	CASSLAPGGSNEQFF
few	TRBD2	TRBJ2-1	TRBV7-3	TGTGCCAGCAGCTTAAACCTAGCGGGGCGGTCCATCTCCTACAATGAGCAGTTCTTC	CASSLNLAGRSISYNEQFF
.	.	TRBJ2-1	TRBV20-1	TGCAGTGCTAGAGATTCTGGGGCCTCGGGACCCCTGGATGAGCAGTTCTTC	CSARDSGASGPLDEQFF
.	TRBD2	TRBJ2-1	TRBV20-1	TGCAGTGGGGACGGGGCTAGCGGCGACAATGAGCAGTTCTTC	CSGDGASGDNEQFF
few	TRBD1	TRBJ1-5	TRBV25-1	TGTGCCAGCAGTGACAGGGGGAACAATCAGCCCCAGCATTTT	CASSDRGNNQPQHF
few	TRBD1	TRBJ2-3	TRBV25-1	TGTGCCAGCAGTGCCGGGACAGGGACTCCAGATACGCAGTATTTT	CASSAGTGTPDTQYF
.	TRBD1	TRBJ1-2	TRBV6-2/TRBV6-3	TGTGCCAGCAGGCGACAGGGAGCTAACTATGGCTACACCTTC	CASRRQGANYGYTF
few	.	TRBJ2-1	TRBV7-9	TGTGCCAGCAGCCCCTACTCCCCGACCGATGAGCAGTTCTTC	CASSPYSPTDEQFF
many	.	TRBJ2-4	TRBV4-1	TGCGCCAGCAGCCAAGAGAAGGGGGGCATCGCCAAAAACATTCAGTACTTC	CASSQEKGGIAKNIQYF
many	TRBD2	TRBJ2-7	TRBV18	TGTGCCAGCTCACCAAAACTAGCGGGGGGAGCCTACGAGCAGTACTTC	CASSPKLAGGAYEQYF
few	.	TRBJ2-1	TRBV28	TGTGCCAGCGGAATTTCAGGATACAATGAGCAGTTCTTC	CASGISGYNEQFF
few	.	TRBJ2-3	TRBV20-1	TGCAGTGCTAGATACCCGGGACGGGGACCAGATACGCAGTATTTT	CSARYPGRGPDTQYF
.	TRBD2	TRBJ2-1	TRBV5-1	TGCGCCAGCAGCTCGGCGGGGGGCAATGAGCAGTTCTTC	CASSSAGGNEQFF
few	.	TRBJ2-7	TRBV7-2	TGTGCCAGCAGCTTAGCGACCGCGAACTCCTACGAGCAGTACTTC	CASSLATANSYEQYF
.	TRBD2	TRBJ2-4	TRBV5-5	TGTGCCAGCAGCCCCGCGGAAGCGGGGGCGGACAAAAACATTCAGTACTTC	CASSPAEAGADKNIQYF
.	.	TRBJ2-1	TRBV6-2/TRBV6-3	TGTGCCAGCATTCGTAGGATAGACAATGAGCAGTTCTTC	CASIRRIDNEQFF
few	.	TRBJ2-3	TRBV10-3	TGTGCCATCAGTGAGTCGTGGGGGGTGAGAGATACGCAGTATTTT	CAISESWGVRDTQYF
few	TRBD1	TRBJ2-3	TRBV20-1	TGCAGTGCTAGGGCCTTCCAGGGGGCCCCCGCAGATACGCAGTATTTT	CSARAFQGAPADTQYF
.	TRBD1	TRBJ1-6	TRBV10-2	TGCGCCAGCAGCAACAGGGGCGGATCACCCCTCCACTTT	CASSNRGGSPLHF
few	.	TRBJ2-5	TRBV11-3	TGTGCCAGCAGCTTGAACCAATACGAGACCCAGTACTTC	CASSLNQYETQYF
many	TRBD1	TRBJ2-7	TRBV5-1	TGCGCCAGCAGCCCACTGACAGGGACCGGCTACGAGCAGTACTTC	CASSPLTGTGYEQYF
many	.	TRBJ2-5	TRBV27	TGTGCCAGCTCCTCCTTGGGGTACCAAGAGACCCAGTACTTC	CASSSLGYQETQYF
few	.	TRBJ2-5	TRBV18	TGTGCCAGCTCACTGAGCTGGCGAGAGACCCAGTACTTC	CASSLSWRETQYF
.	TRBD2	TRBJ2-5	TRBV6-5	TGTGCCAGCAGTTACGCTAGCGGGACCCAGTACTTC	CASSYASGTQYF
.	.	TRBJ2-7	TRBV10-3	TGTGCCATCAGTCAAGGGCTTATTGGCTACGAGCAGTACTTC	CAISQGLIGYEQYF
.	TRBD2	TRBJ2-7	TRBV5-1	TGCGCCAGCAGCTCCCGGGGACTAGCGAACGAGCAGTACTTC	CASSSRGLANEQYF
many	TRBD1	TRBJ2-2	TRBV12-3/TRBV12-4	TGTGCCAGCACCGGGACAGGGTACACCGGGGAGCTGTTTTTT	CASTGTGYTGELFF
.	TRBD2	TRBJ2-3	TRBV12-5	TGTGCTAGTGGTTTGGCCAGGCGGGGGGCTGGCACAGATACGCAGTATTTT	CASGLARRGAGTDTQYF
.	TRBD1	TRBJ1-6	TRBV11-2	TGTGCCAGCAGCCCATCAAGACAGGGCTTATCACCCCTCCACTTT	CASSPSRQGLSPLHF
few	.	TRBJ1-3	TRBV20-1	TGCAGTGCTAGAGAAATAAGGGAGTCGTATAACACCATATATTTT	CSAREIRESYNTIYF
.	TRBD2	TRBJ2-2	TRBV13	TGTGCCGCGACTTTGCGGGGGGGCCTCGGCGGGGAGCTGTTTTTT	CAATLRGGLGGELFF
.	.	TRBJ2-1	TRBV27	TGTGCCAGCACCCAAGCGTGGGGGACTACAGGGAATGAGCAGTTCTTC	CASTQAWGTTGNEQFF
.	TRBD2	TRBJ2-2	TRBV9	TGTGCCAGCAGCGTTAGCGGGGCCCCCAACACCGGGGAGCTGTTTTTT	CASSVSGAPNTGELFF
.	.	TRBJ1-6	TRBV6-5	TGTGCCAGCAGTTACACGGTATCCTCACCCCTCCACTTT	CASSYTVSSPLHF
few	.	TRBJ2-2	TRBV28	TGTGCCAGCGGGTCCGGGGGCACCGGGGAGCTGTTTTTT	CASGSGGTGELFF
.	.	TRBJ1-4	TRBV11-2	TGTGCCAGCTACGGGACAACTAATGAAAAACTGTTTTTT	CASYGTTNEKLFF
few	.	TRBJ2-2	TRBV7-3	TGTGCCAGCAGTCCCACGGGGGCCTACACCGGGGAGCTGTTTTTT	CASSPTGAYTGELFF
.	TRBD1	TRBJ1-4	TRBV4-1	TGCGCCAGCAGCTACCGGACAGGCGCAAATGAAAAACTGTTTTTT	CASSYRTGANEKLFF